This TCR beta chain was documented in a study of blood T cell repertoires in COVID-19. Overall study: The study drew acute and convalescent COVID-19 samples from the United States, Italy and Spain. T cells, B-cell-depleted T cells, or PBMCs supplied cDNA or gDNA.

Germline V gene sequence: CDR1 SGHNT, CDR2 YENEEA. With V trimmed by 2 bases and J by 1 base, 6 bases remained unmatched. The CDR3 spans 17 residues. The authors' processing: By means of reference gene primer amplification, nucleated cell counts were estimated. Sequenced by immunoSEQ multiplex PCR; TCRdb stores in-frame clones only, minus some. V, J and clone size derive from that table, while D and trimming were established from the DNA sequence. Of some 250,000 clones in the sample, roughly 87% were seen once. This clonotype originated in a woman aged 25 to 39 with acute or convalescent COVID-19. Sequenced sample: peripheral blood. The chain has TRBV11-3 and TRBJ2-3; 10 bases map to TRBD2. The CDR3 DNA follows: TGTGCCAGCAGCTTAAACCTAGCGGGAGTAGGCACAGATACGCAGTATTTT. Translating it yields CASSLNLAGVGTDTQYF.